Included here is one T cell receptor beta chain sequence, with context. This CDR3 contains 13 residues. V lost 1 base to trimming and J lost 6 bases, with 10 bases between them. The data originate from a study of blood T cell repertoires in COVID-19. Whole-study context: The cDNA or gDNA used as material had been derived from T cells, B-cell-depleted T cells, or PBMCs.

The table came from immunoSEQ multiplex PCR; TCRdb's copy has only in-frame clones and leaves some out. The sample has about 130,000 clones; around 83% are singletons. Sequencing was performed on PBMCs or T cells enriched from blood (not recorded which). The TCR was taken from a man aged 30 to 45 who had recovered from COVID-19. The rearrangement uses TRBV12-3 or TRBV12-4 and TRBJ2-7; D is unresolved. The CDR3 is CASSLGSISEQYF. CDR3 coding DNA: TGTGCCAGCAGTTTAGGGTCAATCAGCGAGCAGTACTTC.